This T cell receptor beta chain appears in the sequencing data of a study of T cells in Graves' hyperthyroidism and ophthalmopathy. Germline CDR1 is MDHEN and CDR2 is SYDVKM. This CDR3 has 17 residues. The V gene lost 1 base and the J gene lost 0 bases, with 13 bases spanning the gap. It was RNA transcripts that yielded the amplified TCR beta CDR3 regions. HTBI primers were the set used in a first-round RT-PCR of the TCR CDR3. TCRdb reprocessed the multiplex PCR reads with MiXCR, giving one entry per CDR3 protein. This table holds hundreds of thousands of distinct CDR3 sequences, roughly 16% found once.

The sequenced sample was blood. This sequence joins TRBV28 and TRBJ2-1, with a possible D match to TRBD2 (5 bases). This TCR was sampled from a woman in her 30s with Graves' hyperthyroidism. The CDR3 DNA reads as TGTGCCAGCAGTTTATATCGGTTAGGGAGCTCCTACAATGAGCAGTTCTTC. Its translation: CASSLYRLGSSYNEQFF. Combining the CDR3 with reference TRBV28 and TRBJ2-1 gives the whole variable domain DVKVTQSSRYLVKRTGEKVFLECVQDMDHENMFWYRQDPGLGLRLIYFSYDVKMKEKGDIPEGYSVSREKKERFSLILESASTNQTSMYLCASSLYRLGSSYNEQFFGPGTRLTVL.